The entry below describes one TCR beta chain. Its matching antigen is unknown. V dropped 2 bases and J dropped 12 bases, with 8 bases sitting between them. The CDR3 runs 11 residues. Germline assignment: CDR1 MDHEN and CDR2 SYDVKM. This sample was included in a study of graft-versus-host responses after intestinal transplantation. Study-level findings and limits: There were GvH clones found in recipient marrow, and some of them appeared first in ileum or blood.

Once graft tissue had been processed, intraepithelial and lamina propria lymphocytes were released. Sequencing used immunoSEQ multiplex PCR; TCRdb keeps in-frame clones, though not all of them. Among under 15,000 clones listed, 60% to 75% were seen once. The receptor was derived from a human patient who received an intestinal transplant, so some T cells may come from the graft donor. The source material was ileum tissue, sampled roughly 4.5 months after intestinal transplantation. This chain joins TRBV28 and TRBJ2-1, with unresolved D. CDR3 sequence (DNA): TGTGCCAGCAGTTTAACGCGGTGGCAGTTCTTC. This codes for CASSLTRWQFF.